This T cell receptor (beta chain) was sequenced for a study of T cells in Graves' hyperthyroidism and ophthalmopathy. The PBMCs were taken from around 9.1 ml of fresh peripheral blood. The germline V gene has CDR1 MRHNA and CDR2 SNTAGT. The length of the CDR3 is 14 residues. J was trimmed by 7 bases and V by 6 bases; bases with no gene match: 8. TCR beta CDR3 regions were amplified from RNA. HTBI primers were used for first-round RT-PCR of the TCR CDR3. TCRdb passed the multiplex PCR reads through MiXCR, listing each CDR3 protein once. The repertoire holds around 500,000 distinct CDR3 sequences, with 13% to 15% as singletons.

The source material was blood. The source of this sequence is a woman aged 18-35 years with Graves' hyperthyroidism. The rearrangement joins TRBV6-4 to TRBJ2-1; 8 positions match TRBD2. The CDR3 DNA follows: TGTGCCAGCAGCGGGGGGGCTAGCGGGAATGAGCAGTTCTTC. This gives the protein CASSGGASGNEQFF.